One and the same sample provided the 3 T cell receptor beta chains below, sequenced in a study of blood T cell repertoires in COVID-19. Profiled with immunoSEQ multiplex PCR; TCRdb holds only in-frame clones, not every one. The sample holds 200,000 to 250,000 clones; 83% are singletons and the top ten take roughly 4.8%. The specimen sequenced was PBMCs or T cells enriched from blood (not recorded which). These TCRs come from a woman in her fifties or sixties who had been exposed to COVID-19.

The V and J genes are TRBV20-1 and TRBJ2-1; D remains ambiguous. The V gene's germline CDR1 is DFQATT and CDR2 SNEGSKA (reference sequence). CDR3 length: 11 amino acids. Between the trimmed V and J ends, which lost 2 bases and 8 bases, there was a span of 7 bases. CDR3 in DNA: TGCAGTGCTAGATCCGACTATGAGCAGTTCTTC. It yields the protein CSARSDYEQFF.

The genes are TRBV10-2 and TRBJ1-5; weak D call: TRBD1 (5 bases). Germline CDR1 reads WSHSY; CDR2 reads SAAADI. The V end lost 2 bases, the J end lost 9 bases, and 20 bases lay between the germline ends. This CDR3 is built from 16 residues. The CDR3 DNA reads TGCGCCAGCAGTGAGCCTCTGGGACTTCGCCCAACGCCCCAGCATTTT. Residues: CASSEPLGLRPTPQHF.

The J gene is TRBJ2-3, the V gene TRBV27, with 8 nucleotides matching TRBD2. With V trimmed by 4 bases and J by 3 bases, 9 bases remained unmatched. CDR1 MNHEY and CDR2 SMNVEV come from the germline V gene (reference sequence). This CDR3 is built from 16 residues. The DNA for the CDR3 is TGTGCCAGCAGTTCCCTTGGAGCGGGGGAAACAGATACGCAGTATTTT. As protein: CASSSLGAGETDTQYF.